Presented here are 13 T cell receptor beta chains from one specimen sequenced in a study of shared clonotypes between healthy human individuals. Naive CD8 cells comprised CD45RO-negative, CCR7-positively selected cells, excluding terminally differentiated effector memory CD45RA+ cells. Produced via immunoSEQ multiplex PCR; TCRdb's table is partial and in-frame only. The data contain around 2,000,000 clones, about 94% of them singletons. Material: naive CD8+ T cells sorted from blood. The source of these receptors is a young man in good health.

The chain uses TRBV5-1 and TRBJ2-7; a possible D gene is TRBD1 (6 bases). The CDR3 loop spans 15 amino acids. Trimming pared 3 bases from V and 0 bases from J, leaving 13 bases between. Germline V gene data show CDR1 as SGHRS and CDR2 as YFSETQ. Written as DNA, the CDR3 is TGCGCCAGCAGCTCTTGGACAGCACCCTCCTACGAGCAGTACTTC. It translates to CASSSWTAPSYEQYF.

The V call is TRBV7-9, the J call TRBJ1-6, with TRBD1 matching 7 bases. Unmatched junction bases numbered 5, after V lost 4 bases and J lost 2 bases. The CDR3 consists of 16 residues. Germline V gene data show CDR1 as SEHNR and CDR2 as FQNEAQ (reference sequence). The CDR3 reads CASSYDRATYNSPLHF. The CDR3 bases are TGTGCCAGCAGCTATGACAGGGCCACCTATAATTCACCCCTCCACTTT.

V and J are TRBV11-2 and TRBJ1-2, with D possibly being TRBD1 (5 bases). The V gene's germline CDR1 is SGHAT and CDR2 FQNNGV. This CDR3 is built from 15 residues. V lost 5 bases and J 3 bases, leaving 16 bases between the germline ends. In DNA form, the CDR3 reads TGTGCCAGCAGCCGCACCGGGACGGAGTACTATGGCTACACCTTC. Residues: CASSRTGTEYYGYTF.

The CDR3 sequence: CASSFLGFDEQFF. In DNA form, the CDR3 reads TGTGCCAGCAGCTTCCTGGGGTTCGATGAGCAGTTCTTC. This chain connects TRBV7-9 to TRBJ2-1, with no clear D. The germline gives CDR1 SEHNR, CDR2 FQNEAQ (reference sequence). V lost 3 bases to trimming and J lost 8 bases, with 11 bases between them. CDR3 size: 13 residues.

This chain connects TRBV30 to TRBJ2-5, with a tentative D call TRBD2 (6 bases). Judging by the DNA end, TRBJ2-7 fits better; the J call may be wrong. From germline, CDR1 is GTSNPN and CDR2 SVGIG (reference sequence). This CDR3 has 14 amino acids. Written as DNA, the CDR3 is TGTGCCTGGGGATTGCTCCCCGGGGGATACGAGCAGTACTTC. This sequence encodes CAWGLLPGGYEQYF.

This clone appeared a single time. This sequence joins TRBV7-6 and TRBJ1-4; D not resolved. Per the germline V gene, CDR1 is SGHVS and CDR2 is FNYEAQ. The CDR3 is 14 amino acids. The germline V and J ends were trimmed by 1 base and 1 base, with 4 bases remaining between them. CDR3 sequence (DNA): TGTGCCAGCAGCTTAGAGATAACTAATGAAAAACTGTTTTTT. Encoded protein: CASSLEITNEKLFF.

This clone was seen just once. This sequence joins TRBV4-3 and TRBJ1-4; TRBD1 is a possible D gene (5 bases). The germline V gene encodes CDR1 LGHNA and CDR2 YSLEER. This CDR3 has 15 amino acids. V gave up 4 bases and J gave up 0 bases, with 9 bases separating them. The CDR3 here is CASSPRTPTNEKLFF. The CDR3 DNA sequence: TGCGCCAGCAGCCCGCGGACACCAACTAATGAAAAACTGTTTTTT.

This chain connects TRBV5-1 to TRBJ2-7; weak D call: TRBD2 (7 bases). V was cut by 7 bases and J by 5 bases, with 25 bases left in between. The CDR3 sequence is 16 residues long. CDR1 and CDR2 (germline): SGHRS, YFSETQ. The CDR3 loop reads CASAVGPGGVPDEQYF. As DNA, the CDR3 is TGCGCCAGCGCAGTAGGGCCGGGGGGCGTTCCGGACGAGCAGTACTTC.

The rearrangement links TRBV19 to TRBJ1-1; 10 nucleotides match TRBD1. V shed 6 bases, J shed 6 bases, and the junction held 10 bases outside the gene matches. The V gene's germline CDR1 is LNHDA and CDR2 SQIVND (reference sequence). This CDR3 region has 15 residues. This CDR3 is CASRAGTGERAEAFF. CDR3 coding DNA: TGTGCCAGTAGAGCCGGGACAGGGGAGAGGGCTGAAGCTTTCTTT.

This clone was found once. The chain recombines TRBV21-1 with TRBJ2-7; the table's D call, TRBD2, has no DNA check behind it. TRBV21-1 is annotated as a pseudogene. The CDR3 has 16 amino acids. The CDR3 region is CASSKGRTSGSYEQYF. The CDR3 DNA sequence: TGTGCCAGCAGCAAAGGACGGACTAGCGGGAGCTACGAGCAGTACTTC.

The chain links TRBV6-5 to TRBJ2-3; 8 nucleotides align to TRBD2. V lost 0 bases, J lost 2 bases, and 4 bases stayed unmatched. CDR3 length: 16 amino acids. CDR1 and CDR2 (germline): MNHEY, SVGAGI. For the CDR3, the DNA is TGTGCCAGCAGTTACTCACCGGGAGGGACCACAGATACGCAGTATTTT. As protein: CASSYSPGGTTDTQYF.

The chain couples TRBV14 to TRBJ1-6; D ambiguous. This CDR3 comprises 13 residues. V was pared by 1 base and J by 9 bases, with 7 bases between. Germline CDR1 is SGHDN and CDR2 is FVKESK. In DNA, the CDR3 is TGTGCCAGCAGCCAAGCAGGATTTTCACCCCTCCACTTT. Its translation: CASSQAGFSPLHF.

V usage is TRBV19 and J usage is TRBJ1-5; no definite D call. The CDR3 totals 13 residues. CDR1 and CDR2 from the germline V gene are LNHDA and SQIVND (reference sequence). Trimming removed 0 bases at V and 7 bases at J, with 7 bases between. The CDR3 reads CASSIEAGQPQHF. The CDR3 nucleotides read TGTGCCAGTAGTATAGAGGCGGGACAGCCCCAGCATTTT.